The 23 T cell receptor beta chains presented below share a single source sample, sequenced in a study of control samples from healthy donors and cancer patients. Some clones are missing from TCRdb's copy, which holds only in-frame ones; the method was immunoSEQ multiplex PCR. The profile covers over 55,000 clones, with approximately 89% appearing a single time and 0.8% to 1% taken by the ten largest. The sample comprised PBMCs. The receptor set was obtained from a man younger than 45 with colorectal cancer.

This chain joins TRBV2 and TRBJ1-4; a possible D gene is TRBD1 (5 bases). This CDR3 has 13 amino acids. In germline, CDR1 is SNHLY, CDR2 FYNNEI. Trimming removed 4 bases from V and 3 bases from J, with 6 bases in between. CDR3 sequence: CASSGGANEKLFF. CDR3 DNA: TGTGCCAGCAGTGGAGGGGCTAATGAAAAACTGTTTTTT.

This sequence joins TRBV2 and TRBJ2-2; D remains ambiguous. Trimming removed 4 bases from V and 5 bases from J, with 5 bases in between. Germline CDR1 is SNHLY and CDR2 is FYNNEI. The CDR3 totals 12 residues. This CDR3 is CASSVATGELFF. In DNA, the CDR3 is TGTGCCAGCAGTGTCGCGACCGGGGAGCTGTTTTTT.

The DNA for the CDR3 is TGTGCCAGCAGCCAAAGCGGCAAGGGCTCTGAGCAGTTCTTC. Protein sequence: CASSQSGKGSEQFF. The chain links TRBV3-1 (or the pseudogene TRBV3-2) to TRBJ2-1; D possibly corresponds to TRBD2 (5 bases). CDR3 size: 14 residues. Germline V CDR1 and CDR2: LGHDT, YNNKEL (reference sequence). Trimming took off 2 bases at V and 9 bases at J, with 14 bases between the two ends.

The chain has TRBV5-1 and TRBJ1-1; 8 bases fit TRBD1. The CDR3 totals 15 residues. Per germline, CDR1 SGHRS and CDR2 YFSETQ. Germline trimming cut 0 bases from V and 5 bases from J; bases unmatched to any gene: 6. The CDR3: CASSLGQGRGTEAFF. The CDR3 bases are TGCGCCAGCAGCTTGGGACAGGGGCGGGGTACTGAAGCTTTCTTT.

CDR3 sequence (DNA): TGTGCCAGCAGTGAATGGACAGCTAGCAATCAGCCCCAGCATTTT. This gives the protein CASSEWTASNQPQHF. The chain has TRBV2 and TRBJ1-5; a weak D match, TRBD1 (6 bases). V lost 2 bases and J 0 bases, leaving 8 bases between the germline ends. The CDR3 length is 15 residues. Germline-derived CDR1 and CDR2 are SNHLY and FYNNEI.

This clone is a singleton in its sample. The chain couples TRBV6-2 or TRBV6-3 to TRBJ1-1; D might be TRBD1 (5 bases). Per germline, CDR1 MNHEY and CDR2 SVGEGT. There are 16 residues in the CDR3. V was trimmed by 2 bases and J by 4 bases, leaving 17 bases between them. CDR3 amino acids: CASSYGGNLLSTEAFF. The CDR3 coding sequence is TGTGCCAGCAGTTACGGGGGAAACCTCCTGAGCACTGAAGCTTTCTTT.

The J gene is TRBJ2-1, the V gene TRBV13; D not certain. Trimming took off 5 bases at V and 7 bases at J, with 6 bases between the two ends. The V gene's germline CDR1 is PRHDT and CDR2 FYEKMQ (reference sequence). This CDR3 is built from 11 residues. The CDR3 sequence: CASSGRNEQFF. CDR3 bases: TGTGCCAGCAGCGGCAGGAATGAGCAGTTCTTC. Full variable domain (missing parts from reference TRBV13 and TRBJ2-1): AAGVIQSPRHLIKEKRETATLKCYPIPRHDTVYWYQQGPGQDPQFLISFYEKMQSDKGSIPDRFSAQQFSDYHSELNMSSLELGDSALYFCASSGRNEQFFGPGTRLTVL.

This clone was seen just once. The chain carries TRBV30 and TRBJ1-5, with 10 bases matching TRBD1. This CDR3 has 15 amino acids. Germline V lookup: CDR1 GTSNPN, CDR2 SVGIG (reference sequence). The J segment lost 2 bases and the V segment lost 0 bases, leaving 1 base of the junction unmatched. CDR3 nucleotides: TGTGCCTGGAGTGTAGGGACAGGGGGCAATCAGCCCCAGCATTTT. This codes for CAWSVGTGGNQPQHF.

The rearrangement joins TRBV7-9 to TRBJ2-7; possibly TRBD1 for D (5 bases). V shed 4 bases and J shed 2 bases, with 18 bases lying between them. The germline V gene encodes CDR1 SEHNR and CDR2 FQNEAQ (reference sequence). The CDR3 consists of 16 residues. The CDR3 here is CASSSQVGPNTYEQYV. The CDR3 region has the DNA TGTGCCAGCAGCTCACAGGTTGGCCCGAATACCTACGAGCAGTACGTC.

This clone occurred once. The chain combines TRBV3-1 (or the pseudogene TRBV3-2) with TRBJ2-4; D is perhaps TRBD1 (5 bases). The CDR3 totals 17 residues. Trimming left V 0 bases short and J 3 bases short, with 15 bases between. The germline V gene encodes CDR1 LGHDT and CDR2 YNNKEL (reference sequence). The CDR3 here is CASSQESGHFGKNIQYF. CDR3 DNA sequence: TGTGCCAGCAGCCAAGAATCTGGACATTTCGGCAAAAACATTCAGTACTTC.

The J gene is TRBJ1-5, the V gene TRBV4-1, with TRBD1 matching 9 bases. CDR1 is MGHRA and CDR2 is YSYEKL in the germline V gene. The V segment lost 2 bases and the J segment 3 bases; nucleotides outside the gene matches: 8. This CDR3 region has 17 residues. CDR3 protein: CASSQNAGTGTNQPQHF. In DNA form, the CDR3 reads TGCGCCAGCAGCCAAAACGCCGGGACAGGGACCAATCAGCCCCAGCATTTT.

The rearrangement uses TRBV29-1 and TRBJ1-2; D not certain. The CDR3 length is 13 residues. The germline V and J ends were trimmed by 5 bases and 3 bases, with 13 bases remaining between them. Germline V gene lookup returns CDR1 SQVTM and CDR2 ANQGSEA. The CDR3 DNA follows: TGCAGCGTTTTCGGACCGCTCCACTATGGCTACACCTTC. Translation gives CSVFGPLHYGYTF.

The gene calls are TRBV5-8 and TRBJ1-3; D not resolved. Trimming left V 0 bases short and J 0 bases short, with 4 bases between. The CDR3 consists of 14 residues. Germline CDR1 reads SGHTS; CDR2 reads YDEGEE. This chain's CDR3 is CASSLGGSGNTIYF. The CDR3 nucleotides read TGTGCCAGCAGCTTGGGGGGCTCTGGAAACACCATATATTTT.

V gene TRBV19 combines with J gene TRBJ2-5; no clear D gene. V was cut by 5 bases and J by 2 bases, with 15 bases left in between. Germline CDR1 reads LNHDA; CDR2 reads SQIVND (reference sequence). The CDR3 extends over 15 amino acids. The CDR3 sequence is CASSPPSGRQETQYF. CDR3 coding DNA: TGTGCCAGTAGTCCGCCTTCGGGCAGACAAGAGACCCAGTACTTC.

The rearrangement joins TRBV6-2 or TRBV6-3 to TRBJ2-1; 9 bases match TRBD1. The CDR3 has 14 residues. Germline V CDR1 and CDR2: MNHEY, SVGEGT. V lost 2 bases, J lost 6 bases, and 2 bases stayed unmatched. The CDR3 DNA reads TGTGCCAGCAGTTACGAGACAGGGGGCAATGAGCAGTTCTTC. Protein: CASSYETGGNEQFF.

The V and J genes are TRBV4-1 and TRBJ1-2; D possibly corresponds to TRBD1 (6 bases). The CDR3 extends over 19 amino acids. Germline values: CDR1 MGHRA, CDR2 YSYEKL. V was shortened by 1 base and J by 2 bases, with 23 bases between the two germline ends. CDR3 sequence reads: CASSQGLRGTRLGNYGYTF. CDR3 coding DNA: TGCGCCAGCAGCCAAGGTCTTAGGGGGACGAGATTGGGAAACTATGGCTACACCTTC.

The rearrangement links TRBV19 to TRBJ1-5; D might be TRBD1 (5 bases). V was clipped by 8 bases and J by 1 base, with 15 bases between them. Germline lookup yields CDR1 LNHDA and CDR2 SQIVND (reference sequence). This CDR3 has 15 amino acids. The chain's CDR3 is CASSYWGRSNQPQHF. The CDR3 DNA is TGTGCCAGTTCATATTGGGGACGGAGCAATCAGCCCCAGCATTTT. Looking up the rest from reference TRBV19 and TRBJ1-5 gives the full variable domain: DGGITQSPKYLFRKEGQNVTLSCEQNLNHDAMYWYRQDPGQGLRLIYYSQIVNDFQKGDIAEGYSVSREKKESFPLTVTSAQKNPTAFYLCASSYWGRSNQPQHFGDGTRLSIL.

The gene calls are TRBV18 and TRBJ1-1; no firm D call. The CDR3 consists of 13 residues. Per germline, CDR1 KGHSH and CDR2 LQKENI. V shed 1 base and J shed 1 base, with 4 bases lying between them. The CDR3 sequence is CASSPRGNTEAFF. In DNA form, the CDR3 reads TGTGCCAGCTCACCACGGGGGAACACTGAAGCTTTCTTT.

This chain connects TRBV6-5 to TRBJ2-1; 8 bases are a match to TRBD2. The CDR3 has 15 amino acids. Germline V gives CDR1 MNHEY, CDR2 SVGAGI. J was trimmed by 9 bases and V by 0 bases; bases with no gene match: 7. Written as DNA, the CDR3 is TGTGCCAGCAGTTACTCGTACGGGGGGGCCAGTGAGCAGTTCTTC. As protein: CASSYSYGGASEQFF.

The chain employs TRBV4-1 and TRBJ1-2; D gene unclear. Germline CDR1 and CDR2: MGHRA and YSYEKL. Trimming took 4 bases from V and 2 from J, leaving 14 bases between them. The CDR3 is made up of 15 amino acids. CDR3: CASSPREGPNYGYTF. CDR3 nucleotide sequence: TGCGCCAGCAGCCCACGGGAGGGCCCAAACTATGGCTACACCTTC.

The rearrangement uses TRBV11-2 and TRBJ2-1; possibly TRBD1 for D (5 bases). Germline values: CDR1 SGHAT, CDR2 FQNNGV. This CDR3 comprises 13 residues. V lost 5 bases, J lost 3 bases, and 8 bases lay in between. CDR3 DNA: TGTGCCAGCAGCCTTACAGGCTACAATGAGCAGTTCTTC. Translating gives CASSLTGYNEQFF.

The chain has TRBV9 and TRBJ1-1; a weak D match, TRBD1 (5 bases). Trimming took 3 bases from V and 5 from J, leaving 11 bases between them. The CDR3 has 13 amino acids. Germline assignment: CDR1 SGDLS and CDR2 YYNGEE. CDR3 sequence reads: CASSGQLRTEAFF. The CDR3 nucleotides read TGTGCCAGCAGCGGACAGCTGAGGACTGAAGCTTTCTTT.

V gene TRBV5-6 combines with J gene TRBJ2-1, with TRBD2 as a possible D gene (5 bases). The CDR3 runs to 14 residues. Germline lookup yields CDR1 SGHDT and CDR2 YYEEEE. Trimming cost V 0 bases and J 9 bases, with 13 bases left between them. Here the CDR3 reads CASSLVVLAAEQFF. For the CDR3, the DNA is TGTGCCAGCAGCTTGGTGGTTCTAGCCGCTGAGCAGTTCTTC. The complete variable domain, with remaining parts taken from reference TRBV5-6 and TRBJ2-1, reads DAGVTQSPTHLIKTRGQQVTLRCSPKSGHDTVSWYQQALGQGPQFIFQYYEEEERQRGNFPDRFSGHQFPNYSSELNVNALLLGDSALYLCASSLVVLAAEQFFGPGTRLTVL.